The clone carrying this T cell receptor beta chain was seen a single time. Its antigen remains unidentified. The data derive from a study of cytomegalovirus exposure and HLA in healthy donors. Study-level background: Both the 100 to 150 validation repertoires and the approximately 620 first-cohort repertoires used the same platform, as reported by a later analysis. Study-wide findings and caveats: Among TCR beta chains, those listed as cytomegalovirus-associated numbered roughly 150. CMV antigen specificity of a few CMV-associated chains was confirmed in vitro.

The repertoire was sequenced with immunoSEQ multiplex PCR; TCRdb's copy has only in-frame clones and lacks some. The repertoire holds roughly 330,000 clones, with around 90% as singletons. Germline loops: CDR1 SGHAT, CDR2 FQNNGV. CDR3 length: 14 residues. The V and J ends lost 6 bases and 3 bases, in that order; junction bases with no gene match: 5. The sample consisted of PBMCs. This TCR derives from a woman in her 30s in good health and CMV-seropositive. The chain carries TRBV11-2 and TRBJ2-7; 10 bases align to TRBD1. The CDR3 nucleotides read TGTGCCAGCAGTTATCGGGACAGGGGCTACGAGCAGTACTTC. Its translation is CASSYRDRGYEQYF.